The rows below give T cell receptor beta chains drawn from one sample of a study of T cell clonotyping in hematopoietic cell transplantation. Clones were sequenced by immunoSEQ multiplex PCR, and TCRdb holds only the in-frame ones, with some missing. The data show fewer than 25,000 clones, with about 90% seen just once and approximately 4% held by the top ten. The source material was peripheral blood mononuclear cells, sampled before stem cell transplant. The receptors here all came from a young man with biphenotypic leukemia. Some clones in this sample may be carry-over from other donors' samples. Each CDR3 is given with its conserved first and last residue. A D gene is named only where the DNA matches it firmly. Only some rows state a clone size, as once, few, many or a class for expanded clones.

cdr3_aa: CASSEGGRIADTQYF
cdr3_nt: TGTGCCAGCAGTGAAGGCGGGAGGATCGCAGATACGCAGTATTTT
v_call: TRBV6-1
d_call: TRBD2
j_call: TRBJ2-3
clone_size: NA

cdr3_aa: CASSLRGYEQYF
cdr3_nt: TGTGCCAGCAGCTTACGGGGCTACGAGCAGTACTTC
v_call: TRBV7-9
d_call: NA
j_call: TRBJ2-7
clone_size: NA

cdr3_aa: CASRRTGGRTEAFF
cdr3_nt: TGTGCCAGCAGGAGGACAGGGGGAAGGACTGAAGCTTTCTTT
v_call: TRBV25-1
d_call: TRBD1
j_call: TRBJ1-1
clone_size: once

cdr3_aa: CASSLGSPLSGANVLTF
cdr3_nt: TGTGCCAGCAGCTTAGGGTCGCCCCTCTCTGGGGCCAACGTCCTGACTTTC
v_call: TRBV11-1
d_call: NA
j_call: TRBJ2-6
clone_size: NA

cdr3_aa: CASSQAFAGADYGYTF
cdr3_nt: TGCGCCAGCAGCCAAGCCTTTGCGGGGGCGGACTATGGCTACACCTTC
v_call: TRBV4-1
d_call: NA
j_call: TRBJ1-2
clone_size: NA

cdr3_aa: CASSGAGDLYEQYF
cdr3_nt: TGTGCCAGCAGCGGAGCGGGGGACCTCTACGAGCAGTACTTC
v_call: TRBV9
d_call: TRBD2
j_call: TRBJ2-7
clone_size: NA

cdr3_aa: CASSQGYIVGGRSTDTQYF
cdr3_nt: TGTGCCAGCAGCCAAGGGTACATCGTCGGGGGGCGTAGCACAGATACGCAGTATTTT
v_call: TRBV4-2
d_call: NA
j_call: TRBJ2-3
clone_size: NA

cdr3_aa: CASSPTGQFLSGNTIYF
cdr3_nt: TGTGCCAGTAGTCCCACGGGACAGTTCCTATCTGGAAACACCATATATTTT
v_call: TRBV19
d_call: TRBD1
j_call: TRBJ1-3
clone_size: NA

cdr3_aa: CAISDHRGKGSYGYTF
cdr3_nt: TGTGCCATCAGTGATCACAGGGGAAAAGGCTCTTATGGCTACACCTTC
v_call: TRBV10-3
d_call: TRBD1
j_call: TRBJ1-2
clone_size: NA

cdr3_aa: CASSLGLTGEPWYEQYF
cdr3_nt: TGTGCCAGCAGCTTAGGTTTGACCGGGGAGCCTTGGTACGAGCAGTACTTC
v_call: TRBV11-2
d_call: NA
j_call: TRBJ2-7
clone_size: NA

cdr3_aa: CASSQFPGTGNNSPLHF
cdr3_nt: TGCGCCAGCAGCCAATTCCCCGGGACAGGGAATAATTCACCCCTCCACTTT
v_call: TRBV4-1
d_call: TRBD1
j_call: TRBJ1-6
clone_size: NA

cdr3_aa: CASRTRQGANTEAFF
cdr3_nt: TGTGCCAGCAGGACTCGACAGGGGGCCAACACTGAAGCTTTCTTT
v_call: TRBV6-1
d_call: TRBD1
j_call: TRBJ1-1
clone_size: NA

cdr3_aa: CASSVGVGFRPEQFF
cdr3_nt: TGTGCCAGCAGCGTAGGGGTGGGGTTTCGTCCTGAGCAGTTCTTC
v_call: TRBV9
d_call: NA
j_call: TRBJ2-1
clone_size: NA

cdr3_aa: CASRAETGGAFGYTF
cdr3_nt: TGTGCCAGCAGGGCCGAGACAGGGGGCGCGTTTGGCTACACCTTC
v_call: TRBV6-4
d_call: TRBD1
j_call: TRBJ1-2
clone_size: NA

cdr3_aa: CASSFWFSGANVLTF
cdr3_nt: TGTGCCAGCAGCTTCTGGTTCTCTGGGGCCAACGTCCTGACTTTC
v_call: TRBV11-2
d_call: NA
j_call: TRBJ2-6
clone_size: NA

cdr3_aa: CASSQDEGLHPEQFF
cdr3_nt: TGTGCCAGCAGCCAAGATGAGGGACTCCACCCTGAGCAGTTCTTC
v_call: TRBV4-2
d_call: NA
j_call: TRBJ2-1
clone_size: NA

cdr3_aa: CASSWEPTGNYGYTF
cdr3_nt: TGCGCCAGCAGCTGGGAACCTACAGGGAACTATGGCTACACCTTC
v_call: TRBV5-1
d_call: NA
j_call: TRBJ1-2
clone_size: NA

cdr3_aa: CASSPSNPGELFF
cdr3_nt: TGCGCCAGCAGCCCTAGCAACCCCGGGGAGCTGTTTTTT
v_call: TRBV10-1
d_call: NA
j_call: TRBJ2-2
clone_size: NA

cdr3_aa: CASSLDLGKGETQYF
cdr3_nt: TGTGCCAGCAGCTTAGATCTGGGAAAAGGAGAGACCCAGTACTTC
v_call: TRBV7-7
d_call: NA
j_call: TRBJ2-5
clone_size: NA

cdr3_aa: CASSIGGTSSDTQYF
cdr3_nt: TGTGCCAGTAGTATCGGCGGGACTAGTTCAGATACGCAGTATTTT
v_call: TRBV19
d_call: TRBD2
j_call: TRBJ2-3
clone_size: NA

cdr3_aa: CASSLQGQVSGNTIYF
cdr3_nt: TGTGCCAGCAGCCTACAGGGACAGGTCTCTGGAAACACCATATATTTT
v_call: TRBV6-6
d_call: TRBD1
j_call: TRBJ1-3
clone_size: NA

cdr3_aa: CASSEGVEGGSNQPQHF
cdr3_nt: TGTGCCAGCAGTGAAGGGGTGGAAGGTGGGAGCAATCAGCCCCAGCATTTT
v_call: TRBV6-1
d_call: NA
j_call: TRBJ1-5
clone_size: NA

cdr3_aa: CASSPRRQGRLEKLFF
cdr3_nt: TGTGCCAGCAGCCCTCGCCGACAGGGGAGATTGGAAAAACTGTTTTTT
v_call: TRBV7-8
d_call: TRBD1
j_call: TRBJ1-4
clone_size: NA

cdr3_aa: CASTRLGGSSTGELFF
cdr3_nt: TGTGCCAGCACTAGGCTCGGCGGGAGCTCCACCGGGGAGCTGTTTTTT
v_call: TRBV9
d_call: TRBD2
j_call: TRBJ2-2
clone_size: NA

cdr3_aa: CASSFLGDPRHEQYF
cdr3_nt: TGCGCCAGCAGCTTTCTCGGGGATCCGAGGCACGAGCAGTACTTC
v_call: TRBV5-1
d_call: NA
j_call: TRBJ2-7
clone_size: NA

cdr3_aa: CAATLAGGNEQFF
cdr3_nt: TGTGCCGCCACACTAGCGGGGGGCAATGAGCAGTTCTTC
v_call: TRBV6-6
d_call: TRBD2
j_call: TRBJ2-1
clone_size: NA

cdr3_aa: CASSPDLSSDTQYF
cdr3_nt: TGTGCCAGCAGCCCCGACTTGAGTTCAGATACGCAGTATTTT
v_call: TRBV5-8
d_call: NA
j_call: TRBJ2-3
clone_size: NA

cdr3_aa: CASSLVKGTEAFF
cdr3_nt: TGTGCCAGCAGCCTTGTTAAGGGCACTGAAGCTTTCTTT
v_call: TRBV14
d_call: NA
j_call: TRBJ1-1
clone_size: NA

cdr3_aa: CASSQGGGTPAYSNQPQHF
cdr3_nt: TGCGCCAGCAGCCAAGGAGGCGGCACTCCGGCTTATAGCAATCAGCCCCAGCATTTT
v_call: TRBV4-1
d_call: NA
j_call: TRBJ1-5
clone_size: NA

cdr3_aa: CASSSTSVSYNEQFF
cdr3_nt: TGTGCCAGCAGTTCAACTAGCGTCTCCTACAATGAGCAGTTCTTC
v_call: TRBV6-5
d_call: TRBD2
j_call: TRBJ2-1
clone_size: NA

cdr3_aa: CASSGQNRTEAGYTF
cdr3_nt: TGTGCCAGCAGCGGCCAGAACCGCACTGAGGCAGGCTACACCTTC
v_call: TRBV9
d_call: NA
j_call: TRBJ1-2
clone_size: NA

cdr3_aa: CAWSRAYEQYF
cdr3_nt: TGTGCCTGGAGCCGTGCCTACGAGCAGTACTTC
v_call: TRBV30
d_call: NA
j_call: TRBJ2-7
clone_size: NA

cdr3_aa: CASSYLGQGGRGYTF
cdr3_nt: TGCGCCAGCAGCTACCTTGGACAGGGGGGAAGGGGCTACACCTTC
v_call: TRBV5-1
d_call: TRBD1
j_call: TRBJ1-2
clone_size: NA

cdr3_aa: CASSLTSGQYF
cdr3_nt: TGTGCCAGCAGCCTCACTAGCGGGCAGTACTTC
v_call: TRBV2
d_call: TRBD2
j_call: TRBJ2-7
clone_size: NA

cdr3_aa: CASSLPGLAGEQYF
cdr3_nt: TGTGCCAGCAGCCTCCCGGGACTAGCGGGCGAGCAGTACTTC
v_call: TRBV25-1
d_call: TRBD2
j_call: TRBJ2-7
clone_size: NA

cdr3_aa: CASSVGTPNYGYTF
cdr3_nt: TGTGCCAGCAGCGTAGGGACACCTAACTATGGCTACACCTTC
v_call: TRBV9
d_call: NA
j_call: TRBJ1-2
clone_size: NA

cdr3_aa: CAWFWDTEAFF
cdr3_nt: TGTGCCTGGTTCTGGGACACTGAAGCTTTCTTT
v_call: TRBV30
d_call: NA
j_call: TRBJ1-1
clone_size: NA

cdr3_aa: CAIKDGTEYQETQYF
cdr3_nt: TGTGCCATCAAGGACGGCACAGAGTACCAAGAGACCCAGTACTTC
v_call: TRBV10-3
d_call: NA
j_call: TRBJ2-5
clone_size: NA

cdr3_aa: CASSPLGYYGYTF
cdr3_nt: TGCGCCAGCAGCCCGCTTGGGTACTATGGCTACACCTTC
v_call: TRBV4-1
d_call: NA
j_call: TRBJ1-2
clone_size: NA

cdr3_aa: CASSLQGLGSNQPQHF
cdr3_nt: TGTGCCAGCAGCCTACAGGGGTTAGGTAGCAATCAGCCCCAGCATTTT
v_call: TRBV5-6
d_call: TRBD1
j_call: TRBJ1-5
clone_size: NA

cdr3_aa: CASSQGGWTLHF
cdr3_nt: TGCGCCAGCAGCCAAGGTGGGTGGACCCTCCACTTT
v_call: TRBV4-1
d_call: NA
j_call: TRBJ1-6
clone_size: NA

cdr3_aa: CASSVKGYEAFF
cdr3_nt: TGTGCCAGCAGTGTTAAGGGTTATGAAGCTTTCTTT
v_call: TRBV2
d_call: NA
j_call: TRBJ1-1
clone_size: NA

cdr3_aa: CASSLVGGTLMNTEAFF
cdr3_nt: TGTGCCAGCAGCTTAGTTGGAGGCACATTAATGAACACTGAAGCTTTCTTT
v_call: TRBV11-3
d_call: NA
j_call: TRBJ1-1
clone_size: NA

cdr3_aa: CASSPGGSAYNEQFF
cdr3_nt: TGTGCCAGCAGCCCAGGGGGATCTGCCTACAATGAGCAGTTCTTC
v_call: TRBV9
d_call: TRBD1
j_call: TRBJ2-1
clone_size: NA

cdr3_aa: CASSLDRSQGVDEQYF
cdr3_nt: TGCGCCAGCAGCTTGGATCGGTCACAGGGCGTCGACGAGCAGTACTTC
v_call: TRBV5-1
d_call: NA
j_call: TRBJ2-7
clone_size: medium-sized

cdr3_aa: CASLSGQASSKAFF
cdr3_nt: TGTGCCAGTCTAAGTGGACAGGCGTCCTCTAAAGCTTTCTTT
v_call: TRBV7-6
d_call: TRBD1
j_call: TRBJ1-1
clone_size: once

cdr3_aa: CASSQDRANTEAFF
cdr3_nt: TGTGCCAGCAGTCAAGACAGGGCAAACACTGAAGCTTTCTTT
v_call: TRBV6-5
d_call: TRBD1
j_call: TRBJ1-1
clone_size: NA

cdr3_aa: CASSLSTEGFNEQFF
cdr3_nt: TGTGCCAGCAGTTTATCGACCGAGGGTTTCAATGAGCAGTTCTTC
v_call: TRBV27
d_call: NA
j_call: TRBJ2-1
clone_size: NA

cdr3_aa: CASSEGGYTF
cdr3_nt: TGTGCCAGCAGTGAAGGGGGCTACACCTTC
v_call: TRBV25-1
d_call: NA
j_call: TRBJ1-2
clone_size: NA

cdr3_aa: CASSLQQETQYF
cdr3_nt: TGTGCCAGCAGCTTACAACAAGAGACCCAGTACTTC
v_call: TRBV11-1
d_call: NA
j_call: TRBJ2-5
clone_size: once

cdr3_aa: CASSLLAGAPATNEKLFF
cdr3_nt: TGTGCCAGCAGCTTATTGGCAGGGGCCCCTGCAACTAATGAAAAACTGTTTTTT
v_call: TRBV11-2
d_call: NA
j_call: TRBJ1-4
clone_size: NA

cdr3_aa: CASSVASEGTMNTQYF
cdr3_nt: TGTGCCAGCAGCGTAGCTAGTGAGGGGACGATGAATACGCAGTATTTT
v_call: TRBV9
d_call: NA
j_call: TRBJ2-3
clone_size: NA

cdr3_aa: CASSWSTESTEAFF
cdr3_nt: TGTGCCAGTAGTTGGAGCACTGAGAGCACTGAAGCTTTCTTT
v_call: TRBV19
d_call: NA
j_call: TRBJ1-1
clone_size: NA

cdr3_aa: CASSQGSGGGPNQPQHF
cdr3_nt: TGTGCCAGCAGCCAAGGGTCAGGTGGGGGCCCTAATCAGCCCCAGCATTTT
v_call: TRBV4-2
d_call: NA
j_call: TRBJ1-5
clone_size: NA

cdr3_aa: CASTKVGVTEAFF
cdr3_nt: TGTGCCAGCACGAAGGTGGGGGTCACTGAAGCTTTCTTT
v_call: TRBV11-2
d_call: NA
j_call: TRBJ1-1
clone_size: NA

cdr3_aa: CASSSERRGGRNEQFF
cdr3_nt: TGTGCCAGCAGCTCCGAACGGCGGGGGGGACGGAATGAGCAGTTCTTC
v_call: TRBV7-3
d_call: TRBD2
j_call: TRBJ2-1
clone_size: once

cdr3_aa: CAASGSSADTQYF
cdr3_nt: TGTGCAGCAAGCGGGAGTAGCGCAGATACGCAGTATTTT
v_call: TRBV10-3
d_call: TRBD2
j_call: TRBJ2-3
clone_size: once

cdr3_aa: CASSLGALQGSYVAFF
cdr3_nt: TGCGCCAGCAGCTTGGGTGCGCTACAGGGGAGCTACGTAGCTTTCTTT
v_call: TRBV5-1
d_call: TRBD1
j_call: TRBJ1-1
clone_size: NA

cdr3_aa: CASSLPGTGDDGYTF
cdr3_nt: TGTGCCAGCAGTCTTCCCGGGACAGGGGACGATGGCTACACCTTC
v_call: TRBV2
d_call: TRBD1
j_call: TRBJ1-2
clone_size: NA

cdr3_aa: CASSLGGLGTEAFF
cdr3_nt: TGTGCCAGCAGCTTAGGAGGGCTCGGCACTGAAGCTTTCTTT
v_call: TRBV7-9
d_call: NA
j_call: TRBJ1-1
clone_size: NA